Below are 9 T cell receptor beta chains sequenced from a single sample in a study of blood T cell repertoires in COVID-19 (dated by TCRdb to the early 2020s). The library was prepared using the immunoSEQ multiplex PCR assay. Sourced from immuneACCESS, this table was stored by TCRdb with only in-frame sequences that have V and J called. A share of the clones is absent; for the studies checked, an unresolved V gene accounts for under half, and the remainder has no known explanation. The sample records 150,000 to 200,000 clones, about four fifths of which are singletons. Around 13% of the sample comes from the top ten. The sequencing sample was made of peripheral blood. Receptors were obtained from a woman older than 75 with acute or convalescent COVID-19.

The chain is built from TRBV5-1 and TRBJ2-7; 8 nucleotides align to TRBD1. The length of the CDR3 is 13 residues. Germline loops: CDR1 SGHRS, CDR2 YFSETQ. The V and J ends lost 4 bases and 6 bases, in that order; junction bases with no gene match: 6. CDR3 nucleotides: TGCGCCAGCAGCGAAGGGACAGGTGGCGAGCAGTACTTC. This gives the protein CASSEGTGGEQYF.

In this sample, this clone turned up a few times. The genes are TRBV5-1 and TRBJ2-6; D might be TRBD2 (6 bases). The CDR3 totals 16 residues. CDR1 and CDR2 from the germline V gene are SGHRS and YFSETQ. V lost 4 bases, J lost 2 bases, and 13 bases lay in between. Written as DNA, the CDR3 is TGCGCCAGCAGCCACGGTAGCGGAACTGGGGCCAACGTCCTGACTTTC. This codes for CASSHGSGTGANVLTF.

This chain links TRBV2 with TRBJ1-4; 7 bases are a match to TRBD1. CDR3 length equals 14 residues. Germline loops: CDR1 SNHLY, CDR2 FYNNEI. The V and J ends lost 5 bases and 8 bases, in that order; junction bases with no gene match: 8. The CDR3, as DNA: TGTGCCAGCAGTTGGACAGGTTTGAACGAAAAACTGTTTTTT. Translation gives CASSWTGLNEKLFF.

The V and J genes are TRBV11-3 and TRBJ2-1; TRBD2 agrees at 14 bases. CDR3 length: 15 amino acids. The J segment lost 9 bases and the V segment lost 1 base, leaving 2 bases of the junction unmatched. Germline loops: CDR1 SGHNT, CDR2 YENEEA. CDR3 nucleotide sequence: TGTGCCAGCAGCTTAGGTGGGACTAGCGGGAGTGAGCAGTTCTTC. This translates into CASSLGGTSGSEQFF.

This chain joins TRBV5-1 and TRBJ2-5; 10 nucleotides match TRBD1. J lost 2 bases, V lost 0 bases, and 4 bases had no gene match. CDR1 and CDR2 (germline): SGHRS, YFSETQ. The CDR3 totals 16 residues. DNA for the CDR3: TGCGCCAGCAGCTTGGGACAGGGGGCGCAACAAGAGACCCAGTACTTC. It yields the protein CASSLGQGAQQETQYF.

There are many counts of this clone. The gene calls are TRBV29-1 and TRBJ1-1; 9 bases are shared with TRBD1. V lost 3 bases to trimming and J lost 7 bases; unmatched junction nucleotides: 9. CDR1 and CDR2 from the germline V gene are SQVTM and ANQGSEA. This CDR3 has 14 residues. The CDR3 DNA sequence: TGCAGCGTTGACCCCGGGACAGGGAGCTATGAAGCTTTCTTT. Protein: CSVDPGTGSYEAFF.

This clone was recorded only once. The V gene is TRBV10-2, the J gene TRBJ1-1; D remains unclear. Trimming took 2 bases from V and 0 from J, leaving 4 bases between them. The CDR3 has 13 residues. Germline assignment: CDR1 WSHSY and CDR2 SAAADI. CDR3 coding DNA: TGCGCCAGCAGTGAGCCGGTGAACACTGAAGCTTTCTTT. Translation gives CASSEPVNTEAFF.

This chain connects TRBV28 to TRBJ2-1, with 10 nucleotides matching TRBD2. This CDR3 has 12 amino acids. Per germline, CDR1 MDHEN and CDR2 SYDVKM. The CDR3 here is CGVAGGYNEQFF. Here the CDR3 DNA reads TGTGGGGTAGCGGGAGGCTACAATGAGCAGTTCTTC.

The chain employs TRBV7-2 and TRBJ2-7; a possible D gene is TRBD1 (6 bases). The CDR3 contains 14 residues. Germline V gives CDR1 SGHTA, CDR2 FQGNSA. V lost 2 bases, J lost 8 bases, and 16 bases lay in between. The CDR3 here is CASSLRQAANKQYF. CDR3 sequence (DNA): TGTGCCAGCAGCTTAAGACAGGCGGCCAACAAGCAGTACTTC.